This TCR beta chain was profiled in a study of beta chain features in type 1 diabetes. Whole-study context: There was similarity between patients and healthy donors in age, gender and cell yields.

The V gene end was trimmed by 2 bases and the J gene end by 5 bases; junction bases not matched to a gene: 2. The germline gives CDR1 LGHNA, CDR2 YNFKEQ. This CDR3 comprises 14 residues. Every bit of the isolated RNA underwent reverse transcription, so sequencing read expressed TCRB transcripts. The assay was immunoSEQ multiplex PCR, and TCRdb's table has in-frame clones only and misses some. The profile covers about 110,000 clones, with 40% appearing a single time and roughly 0.064% taken by the ten largest. A word on this clone: The antigen remains undetermined.

Sorting with CD45RO/CCR7/CD25/CD127/CD95/CD27 yielded naive, central memory, regulatory and stem-like memory CD4+ cells. Study-wide points: Although PCR might favor shorter templates, it would do so equally in patients and controls. Whether HLA type influences TCRB rearrangement remained unresolved here.

The chain combines TRBV4-2 with TRBJ1-1, with TRBD1 identical over 10 bases. Sequencing was carried out using stem cell memory CD4+ T cells from blood. The receptor was derived from a woman aged 18 to 35 in good health. This CDR3 reads CASSQKGQGTEAFF. The CDR3 DNA reads as TGTGCCAGCAGCCAAAAGGGACAGGGGACTGAAGCTTTCTTT.